Listed below are T cell receptor beta chains from one sample, sequenced in a study of shared clonotypes between healthy human individuals. The protocol was immunoSEQ multiplex PCR, while the TCRdb copy is restricted to in-frame clones and leaves out a portion. The sample consists of some 480,000 clones, approximately 79% of them appearing once. The material sequenced was PBMCs. The receptors were sampled from a woman aged 40 to 50 in good health. Some clones in this sample may be carry-over from other donors' samples. Both conserved end residues are trimmed from each CDR3.

J gene | V gene | CDR3 protein
TRBJ2-7 | TRBV7-8 | ASSFWSGRGHEQY
TRBJ1-5 | TRBV11-2 | ASSLGGQGNQPQH
TRBJ2-5 | TRBV5-1 | ASSLRPGGLQTQY
TRBJ2-2 | TRBV2 | ASGGTKNTGELF
TRBJ1-1 | TRBV10-3 | AISTRRGNTEAF
TRBJ1-3 | TRBV7-2 | ASSVGGSGNTIY
TRBJ2-2 | TRBV27 | ASSFLSQTGELF
TRBJ2-3 | TRBV5-1 | ASSFDGQGAIDTQY
TRBJ2-1 | TRBV14 | ASSPRTSGRDQRF
TRBJ1-1 | TRBV29-1 | SVGGGTEAF
TRBJ2-7 | TRBV7-2 | ASSGAGEQY
TRBJ2-7 | TRBV19 | ASSSAGGYEQY
TRBJ1-5 | TRBV25-1 | ASSDQGSYQPQH
TRBJ2-1 | TRBV18 | ASSLAGTSGDLMF
TRBJ2-7 | TRBV14 | ASSAAAGQFPYEQY
TRBJ1-1 | TRBV7-3 | ASSLTGQGTEAF
TRBJ2-2 | TRBV7-8 | ASSSDIGELF
TRBJ1-4 | TRBV10-2 | ASTWGATNEKLF
TRBJ2-1 | TRBV11-2 | ASSSLAGGVNEQF
TRBJ2-7 | TRBV6-6 | ASSYGSGSSYEQY
TRBJ2-1 | TRBV28 | ASSLVRADRREQF
TRBJ1-1 | TRBV2 | ASSVAPRGTTEAF
TRBJ2-2 | TRBV25-1 | ASSAHPGRQHGELF
TRBJ2-1 | TRBV2 | ASSGGTGGAYNEQF
TRBJ2-5 | TRBV19 | AASWRDGETQY
TRBJ2-7 | TRBV5-6 | ASSFLESLFGSYEQY
TRBJ1-5 | TRBV6-6 | ASSYMPNNQPQH
TRBJ1-1 | TRBV28 | ASSLGYGTGGVPEAF
TRBJ2-1 | TRBV19 | ASSEGLTTEQF
TRBJ2-3 | TRBV7-3 | ASSLDRRTDTQY
TRBJ2-5 | TRBV28 | ASSPRSQGGETQY
TRBJ1-1 | TRBV29-1 | SVNHRGMNTEAF
TRBJ2-1 | TRBV5-1 | ASSLESYSYNEQF
TRBJ2-4 | TRBV5-4 | ASSLEGTKNIQY